The 14 T cell receptor beta chains in this list originate from one sample, sequenced in a study of T cell responses to AZD1222 COVID-19 vaccine. The repertoire was sequenced with immunoSEQ multiplex PCR; TCRdb's copy has only in-frame clones and lacks some. The sample shows around 99,000 clones, about 87% of them seen only once. Sequencing was performed on peripheral blood, taken 28 days after the second AZD1222 dose. These receptors came from an adult who received the AZD1222 COVID-19 vaccine.

V is TRBV4-1 and J is TRBJ2-4; 8 nucleotides agree with TRBD2. CDR1 and CDR2 from the germline V gene are MGHRA and YSYEKL. The ends lost 7 bases at V and 2 bases at J; junction bases unmatched: 10. CDR3 length: 16 residues. Here the CDR3 reads CASTPDSGGTKNIQYF. The CDR3 DNA reads TGCGCCAGCACCCCTGACAGCGGGGGAACCAAAAACATTCAGTACTTC.

The chain is built from TRBV7-9 and TRBJ1-1; TRBD1 might be the D (5 bases). Trimming took 8 bases from V and 2 from J, leaving 15 bases between them. Germline V CDR1 and CDR2: SEHNR, FQNEAQ (reference sequence). CDR3 length: 14 residues. The CDR3 here is CASHPGQINTEAFF. CDR3 in DNA: TGTGCCAGCCACCCGGGGCAGATTAACACTGAAGCTTTCTTT.

The chain carries TRBV7-2 and TRBJ2-2; D may be TRBD1 (6 bases). V lost 4 bases and J lost 7, with 10 bases in between. The CDR3 runs 13 residues. CDR1 is SGHTA and CDR2 is FQGNSA in the germline V gene. This chain's CDR3 is CASSSGAGGELFF. CDR3 DNA: TGTGCCAGCAGCTCAGGGGCTGGCGGGGAGCTGTTTTTT.

The chain combines TRBV4-3 with TRBJ2-7; 8 bases align to TRBD2. The junction had 7 bases not matched to a gene; V was cut back by 0 bases and J by 3 bases. The germline V gene has CDR1 LGHNA and CDR2 YSLEER. The CDR3 contains 16 residues. The CDR3 region has the DNA TGCGCCAGCAGCCAAGATACTAGCGGACCCTTCTACGAGCAGTACTTC. Its translation: CASSQDTSGPFYEQYF.

This clone occurred a few times. The J gene is TRBJ2-7, the V gene TRBV19, with TRBD1 matching 7 bases. CDR3 length: 15 residues. J lost 3 bases, V lost 3 bases, and 8 bases had no gene match. Germline CDR1 is LNHDA and CDR2 is SQIVND (reference sequence). The CDR3 reads CASSIATGTDYEQYF. The DNA for the CDR3 is TGTGCCAGTAGTATTGCTACGGGGACAGACTACGAGCAGTACTTC.

For the CDR3, the DNA is TGTGCCAGCAGTGAATACAGGACTGACAATGAGCAGTTCTTC. Its protein is CASSEYRTDNEQFF. The chain uses TRBV25-1 and TRBJ2-1; tentatively, D is TRBD2 (5 bases). Trimming left V 0 bases short and J 5 bases short, with 8 bases between. The CDR3 covers 14 residues. Germline CDR1 is MGHDK and CDR2 is SYGVNS.

This clone came up once. This rearrangement joins TRBV6-4 to TRBJ2-7; D assignment may be TRBD1 or TRBD2 (5 bases each). This CDR3 comprises 15 residues. Germline CDR1 is MRHNA and CDR2 is SNTAGT. Trimming removed 3 bases at V and 5 bases at J, with 17 bases between. This CDR3 is CASSEPGRTPDEQYF. For the CDR3, the DNA is TGTGCCAGCAGTGAACCGGGACGGACTCCCGACGAGCAGTACTTC.

V and J are TRBV4-3 and TRBJ1-4, with 10 bases identical to TRBD1. The junction had 4 bases not matched to a gene; V was cut back by 0 bases and J by 6 bases. The CDR3 length is 16 residues. Germline V gives CDR1 LGHNA, CDR2 YSLEER. The CDR3 bases are TGCGCCAGCAGCCAAGAGACCGGGACAGGGGATGAAAAACTGTTTTTT. The encoded protein is CASSQETGTGDEKLFF.

The chain links TRBV3-1 (or the pseudogene TRBV3-2) to TRBJ2-5; 11 bases match TRBD2. V lost 0 bases to trimming and J lost 4 bases; unmatched junction nucleotides: 4. CDR1 is LGHDT and CDR2 is YNNKEL in the germline V gene (reference sequence). The CDR3 extends over 16 amino acids. CDR3 sequence (DNA): TGTGCCAGCAGCCAAGATTCCGGGACTAGCGGAGAGACCCAGTACTTC. Protein product: CASSQDSGTSGETQYF.

The CDR3 spells CASSLVQSNEKLFF. The CDR3 nucleotides read TGTGCCAGCAGTTTAGTACAGTCTAATGAAAAACTGTTTTTT. The chain recombines TRBV27 with TRBJ1-4; no reliable D call. V lost 2 bases and J lost 3, with 7 bases in between. There are 14 residues in the CDR3. CDR1 MNHEY and CDR2 SMNVEV come from the germline V gene (reference sequence).

V gene TRBV5-4 combines with J gene TRBJ1-5; D is ambiguous. Trimming shortened V by 1 base and J by 9 bases, and 8 bases separated the two germline ends. Germline CDR1 and CDR2: SGHNT and YYREEE (reference sequence). The CDR3 length is 12 residues. The CDR3 sequence: CASSLFLGPQHF. The CDR3 region has the DNA TGTGCCAGCAGCTTGTTTCTAGGGCCCCAGCATTTT.

This chain links TRBV29-1 with TRBJ1-1; D might be TRBD1 (6 bases). The CDR3 length is 18 residues. Germline-derived CDR1 and CDR2 are SQVTM and ANQGSEA. V lost 0 bases to trimming and J lost 1 base, with 21 bases between them. The CDR3 is CSVEDRATSGGANTEAFF. The CDR3 nucleotides are TGCAGCGTTGAAGATCGGGCAACTTCGGGGGGGGCGAACACTGAAGCTTTCTTT.

J is TRBJ2-7 and V is TRBV7-8; TRBD2 might be the D (5 bases). Trimming shortened V by 5 bases and J by 0 bases, and 17 bases separated the two germline ends. Germline V gene sequence: CDR1 SGHVS, CDR2 FQNEAQ. This CDR3 spans 16 amino acids. The DNA for the CDR3 is TGTGCCAGCAGCGGGAGAGTTGGTCGCAGCTCCTACGAGCAGTACTTC. Amino acids: CASSGRVGRSSYEQYF.

This chain links TRBV6-5 with TRBJ2-7; 10 bases match TRBD1. V lost 5 bases, J lost 1 base, and 2 bases stayed unmatched. The CDR3 has 14 amino acids. Per the germline V gene, CDR1 is MNHEY and CDR2 is SVGAGI. CDR3 amino acids: CASSKDRGSYEQYF. The CDR3 bases are TGTGCCAGCAGTAAGGACAGGGGGTCCTACGAGCAGTACTTC.